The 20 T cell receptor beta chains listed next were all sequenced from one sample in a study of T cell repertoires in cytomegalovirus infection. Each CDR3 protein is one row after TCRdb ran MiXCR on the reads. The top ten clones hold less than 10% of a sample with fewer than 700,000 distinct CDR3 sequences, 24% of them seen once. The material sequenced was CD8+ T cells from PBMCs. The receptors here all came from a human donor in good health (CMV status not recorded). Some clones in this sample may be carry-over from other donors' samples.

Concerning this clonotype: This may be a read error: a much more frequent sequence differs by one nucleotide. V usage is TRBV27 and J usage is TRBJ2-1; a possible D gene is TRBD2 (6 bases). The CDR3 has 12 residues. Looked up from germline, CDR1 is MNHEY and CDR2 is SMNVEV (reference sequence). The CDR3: CTSRQGGNEQFF. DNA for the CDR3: TGTACCAGCAGGCAGGGAGGCAATGAGCAGTTCTTC.

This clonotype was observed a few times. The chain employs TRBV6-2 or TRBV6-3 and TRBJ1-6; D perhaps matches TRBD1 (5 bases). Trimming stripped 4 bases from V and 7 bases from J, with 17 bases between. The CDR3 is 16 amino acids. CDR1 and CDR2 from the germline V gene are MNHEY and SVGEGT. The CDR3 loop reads CASSSAPGDTNSPLHF. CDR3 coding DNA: TGTGCCAGCAGTTCGGCTCCGGGGGATACGAATTCACCCCTCCACTTT.

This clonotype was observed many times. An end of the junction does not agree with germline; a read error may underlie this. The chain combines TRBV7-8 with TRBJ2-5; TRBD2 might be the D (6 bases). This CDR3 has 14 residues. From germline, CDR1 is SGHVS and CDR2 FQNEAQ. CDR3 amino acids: CASTLLDGGKTQYF. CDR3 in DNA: TGTGCCAGCACCTTACTAGATGGGGGGAAGACCCAGTACTTC.

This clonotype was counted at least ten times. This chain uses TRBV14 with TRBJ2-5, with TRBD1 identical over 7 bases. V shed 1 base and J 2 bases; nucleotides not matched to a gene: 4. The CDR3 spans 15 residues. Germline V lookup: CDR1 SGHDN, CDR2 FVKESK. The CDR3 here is CASSQGQGPQETQYF. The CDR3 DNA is TGTGCCAGCAGCCAAGGACAGGGCCCACAAGAGACCCAGTACTTC.

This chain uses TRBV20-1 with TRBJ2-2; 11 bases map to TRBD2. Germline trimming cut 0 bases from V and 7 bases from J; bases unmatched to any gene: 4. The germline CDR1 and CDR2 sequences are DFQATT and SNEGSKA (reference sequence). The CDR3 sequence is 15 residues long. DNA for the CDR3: TGCAGTGCTAGAGATAGCGGGGGGGCCGGCGGGGAGCTGTTTTTT. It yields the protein CSARDSGGAGGELFF.

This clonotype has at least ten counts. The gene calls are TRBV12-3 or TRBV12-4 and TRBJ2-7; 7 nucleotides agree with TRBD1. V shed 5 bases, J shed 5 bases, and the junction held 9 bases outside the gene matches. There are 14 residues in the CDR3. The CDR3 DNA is TGTGCCAGCAGTCCTCCGGGACAGATCAACGAGCAGTACGTC. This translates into CASSPPGQINEQYV.

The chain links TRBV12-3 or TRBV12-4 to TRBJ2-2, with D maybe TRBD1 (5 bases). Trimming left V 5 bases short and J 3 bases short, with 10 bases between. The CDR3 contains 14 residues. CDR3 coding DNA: TGTGCCAGCAGTCCTTCGACAGACACCGGGGAGCTGTTTTTT. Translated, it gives CASSPSTDTGELFF.

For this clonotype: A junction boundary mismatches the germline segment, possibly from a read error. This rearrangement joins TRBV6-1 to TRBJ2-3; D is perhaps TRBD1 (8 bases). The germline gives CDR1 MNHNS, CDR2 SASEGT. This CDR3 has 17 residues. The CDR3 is CANSFLQGGIGTDTQYF. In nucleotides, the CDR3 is TGTGCCAACAGTTTCTTACAGGGGGGGATCGGCACAGATACGCAGTATTTT.

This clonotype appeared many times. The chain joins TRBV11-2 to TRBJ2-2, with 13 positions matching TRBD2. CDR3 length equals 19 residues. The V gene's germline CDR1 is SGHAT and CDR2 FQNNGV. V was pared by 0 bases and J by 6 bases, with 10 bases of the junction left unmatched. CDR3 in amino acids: CASSLDRRGTSGAAGELFF. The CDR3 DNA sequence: TGTGCCAGCAGCTTAGATCGGCGGGGGACTAGCGGGGCCGCCGGGGAGCTGTTTTTT.

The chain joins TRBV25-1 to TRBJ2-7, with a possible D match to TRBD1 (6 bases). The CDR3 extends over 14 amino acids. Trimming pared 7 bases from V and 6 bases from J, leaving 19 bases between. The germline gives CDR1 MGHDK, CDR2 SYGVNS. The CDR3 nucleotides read TGTGCCAGCACCTCACCGGGCAGGGGAGTCGAGCAGTACTTC. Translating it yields CASTSPGRGVEQYF.

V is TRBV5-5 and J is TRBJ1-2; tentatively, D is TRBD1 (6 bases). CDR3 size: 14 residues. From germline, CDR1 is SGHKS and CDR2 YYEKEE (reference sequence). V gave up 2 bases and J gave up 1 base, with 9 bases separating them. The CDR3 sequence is CASSFRTDNYGYTF. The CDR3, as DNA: TGTGCCAGCAGCTTCCGGACAGATAACTATGGCTACACCTTC.

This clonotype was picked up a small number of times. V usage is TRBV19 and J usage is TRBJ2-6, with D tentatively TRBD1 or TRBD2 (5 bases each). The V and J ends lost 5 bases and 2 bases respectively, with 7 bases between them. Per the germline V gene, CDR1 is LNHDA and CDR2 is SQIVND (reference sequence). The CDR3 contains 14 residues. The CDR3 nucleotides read TGTGCCAGTAGTTGGGGGACTGGGGCCAACGTCCTGACTTTC. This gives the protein CASSWGTGANVLTF.

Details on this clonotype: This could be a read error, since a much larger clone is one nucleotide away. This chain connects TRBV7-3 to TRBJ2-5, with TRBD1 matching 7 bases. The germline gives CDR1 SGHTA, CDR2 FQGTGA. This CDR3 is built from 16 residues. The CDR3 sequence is CVSSLNLRGRMGTQYF. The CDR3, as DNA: TGTGTCAGCAGCTTAAACTTGAGGGGGCGGATGGGGACCCAGTACTTC.

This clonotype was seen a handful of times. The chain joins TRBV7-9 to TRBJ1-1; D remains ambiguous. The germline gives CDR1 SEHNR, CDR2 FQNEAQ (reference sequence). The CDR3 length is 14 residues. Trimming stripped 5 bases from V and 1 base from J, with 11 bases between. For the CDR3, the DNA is TGTGCCAGCAGCCCTGTGACGCCGAACACTGAAGCTTTCTTT. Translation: CASSPVTPNTEAFF.

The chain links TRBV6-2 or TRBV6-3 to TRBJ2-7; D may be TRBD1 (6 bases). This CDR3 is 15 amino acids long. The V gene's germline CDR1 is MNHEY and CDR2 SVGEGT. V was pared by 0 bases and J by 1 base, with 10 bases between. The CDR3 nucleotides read TGTGCCAGCAGTTACTCGAAGGGGGTTTCCTACGAGCAGTACGTC. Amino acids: CASSYSKGVSYEQYV.

Written as DNA, the CDR3 is TGCAGCGTTGAAACCTGGAAGGGCAAAACTGGCTACACCTTC. It is translated as CSVETWKGKTGYTF. The chain combines TRBV29-1 with TRBJ1-2; D gene unclear. The V gene's germline CDR1 is SQVTM and CDR2 ANQGSEA. V lost 2 bases and J 7 bases, leaving 17 bases between the germline ends. The CDR3 has 14 residues.

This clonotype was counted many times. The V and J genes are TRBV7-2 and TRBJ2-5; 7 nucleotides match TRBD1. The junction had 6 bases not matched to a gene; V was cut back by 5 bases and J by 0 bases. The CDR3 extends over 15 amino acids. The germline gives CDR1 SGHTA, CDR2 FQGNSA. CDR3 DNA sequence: TGTGCCAGCAGCCCCGGACAGGCCTACCAAGAGACCCAGTACTTC. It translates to CASSPGQAYQETQYF.

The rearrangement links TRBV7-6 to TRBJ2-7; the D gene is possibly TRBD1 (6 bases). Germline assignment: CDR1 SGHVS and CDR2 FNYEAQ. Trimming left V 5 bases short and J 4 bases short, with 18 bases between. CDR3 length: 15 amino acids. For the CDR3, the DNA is TGTGCCAGCAGCCCCGGACAGATTAGGGATTACGAGCAGTACTTC. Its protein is CASSPGQIRDYEQYF.

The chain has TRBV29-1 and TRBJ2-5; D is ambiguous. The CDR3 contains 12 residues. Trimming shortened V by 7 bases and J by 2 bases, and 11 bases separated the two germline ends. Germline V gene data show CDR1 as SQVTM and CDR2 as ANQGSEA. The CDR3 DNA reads TGCAGCGCCGAGGCGCAGCAAGAGACCCAGTACTTC. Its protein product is CSAEAQQETQYF. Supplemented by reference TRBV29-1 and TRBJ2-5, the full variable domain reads SAVISQKPSRDICQRGTSLTIQCQVDSQVTMMFWYRQQPGQSLTLIATANQGSEATYESGFVIDKFPISRPNLTFSTLTVSNMSPEDSSIYLCSAEAQQETQYFGPGTRLLVL.

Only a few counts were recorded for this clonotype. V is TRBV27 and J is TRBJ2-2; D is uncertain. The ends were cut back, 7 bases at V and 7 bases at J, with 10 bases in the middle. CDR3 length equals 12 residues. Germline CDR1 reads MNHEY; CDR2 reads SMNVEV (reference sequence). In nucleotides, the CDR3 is TGTGCCAGCACCACGCTCGGCGGGGAGCTGTTTTTT. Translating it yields CASTTLGGELFF.